Below are 13 T cell receptor beta chains sequenced from a single sample in a study of cytomegalovirus exposure and HLA in healthy donors. The PCR was carried out with 60 Vbeta primers and 13 Jbeta primers. TCRdb keeps only in-frame clones here, not all; method: immunoSEQ multiplex PCR. The sample holds about 200,000 clones, 65% to 85% seen once. The sequenced sample consisted of PBMCs. Every receptor here comes from a woman in her thirties in good health and CMV-seronegative.

The chain couples TRBV4-2 to TRBJ2-7; 8 nucleotides agree with TRBD1. Germline V lookup: CDR1 LGHNA, CDR2 YNFKEQ. CDR3 length: 15 amino acids. The trim removed 4 bases at V and 0 bases at J, leaving 5 bases unmatched. The CDR3 DNA reads as TGTGCCAGCAGCCGGGGACAGGCGAGCTCCTACGAGCAGTACTTC. Amino acids: CASSRGQASSYEQYF.

The genes are TRBV18 and TRBJ2-5; perhaps TRBD1 as D (6 bases). The germline V gene encodes CDR1 KGHSH and CDR2 LQKENI. CDR3 length: 13 amino acids. V dropped 5 bases and J dropped 5 bases, with 12 bases sitting between them. The CDR3 nucleotides read TGTGCCAGCTCAATTTTGAGGGGGGAGACCCAGTACTTC. It codes for CASSILRGETQYF.

The chain combines TRBV5-8 with TRBJ1-4; 7 bases are shared with TRBD1. Trimming removed 2 bases from V and 4 bases from J; junction bases left unmatched: 8. The CDR3 is made up of 16 amino acids. Germline V gene data show CDR1 as SGHTS and CDR2 as YDEGEE. As DNA, the CDR3 is TGTGCCAGCAGCTTAGGGACAGCGAACTATAATGAAAAACTGTTTTTT. The encoded protein is CASSLGTANYNEKLFF.

The chain recombines TRBV5-1 with TRBJ2-1; D is perhaps TRBD1 (7 bases). CDR3 length: 17 amino acids. Trimming cost V 2 bases and J 1 base, with 16 bases left between them. Germline V CDR1 and CDR2: SGHRS, YFSETQ. The CDR3 protein is CASSFGGGLGSYNEQFF. The CDR3 nucleotides are TGCGCCAGCAGCTTTGGAGGGGGCCTTGGGTCCTACAATGAGCAGTTCTTC. Full variable domain (remainder filled in from reference TRBV5-1 and TRBJ2-1): KAGVTQTPRYLIKTRGQQVTLSCSPISGHRSVSWYQQTPGQGLQFLFEYFSETQRNKGNFPGRFSGRQFSNSRSEMNVSTLELGDSALYLCASSFGGGLGSYNEQFFGPGTRLTVL.

The rearrangement joins TRBV11-2 to TRBJ1-3; D unresolved. The V and J ends lost 4 bases and 2 bases respectively, with 15 bases between them. Germline V gene data show CDR1 as SGHAT and CDR2 as FQNNGV. There are 16 residues in the CDR3. Written as DNA, the CDR3 is TGTGCCAGCAGCTGGACTTCCGTGGGTGCTGGAAACACCATATATTTT. Translation: CASSWTSVGAGNTIYF.

Of note for this clone: The junction differs from germline at one of its ends, possibly a read error. This sequence joins TRBV7-9 and TRBJ2-5, with a tentative D call TRBD1 (5 bases). Germline CDR1 is SEHNR and CDR2 is FQNEAQ (reference sequence). The CDR3 runs to 15 residues. The CDR3 nucleotides read TGTTCCAGCGTCGGCGACAGAGTATACCAAGAGACCCAGTACTTC. It specifies CSSVGDRVYQETQYF. Combining the CDR3 with reference TRBV7-9 and TRBJ2-5 gives the whole variable domain DTGVSQNPRHKITKRGQNVTFRCDPISEHNRLYWYRQTLGQGPEFLTYFQNEAQLEKSRLLSDRFSAERPKGSFSTLEIQRTEQGDSAMYLCSSVGDRVYQETQYFGPGTRLLVL.

The chain joins TRBV4-1 to TRBJ1-2; 10 bases map to TRBD1. In germline, CDR1 is MGHRA, CDR2 YSYEKL. This CDR3 spans 15 amino acids. V trimming: 3 bases; J trimming: 6 bases; junction bases outside the gene matches: 7. Here the CDR3 DNA reads TGCGCCAGCAGCCAGCGGGACAGGGGATATGATGGCTACACCTTC. Translation gives CASSQRDRGYDGYTF.

The rearrangement joins TRBV4-2 to TRBJ2-1; 8 nucleotides agree with TRBD2. V lost 1 base to trimming and J lost 5 bases; unmatched junction nucleotides: 4. The CDR3 is 15 amino acids. CDR1 is LGHNA, CDR2 YNFKEQ, per germline. As DNA, the CDR3 is TGTGCCAGCAGCCAAGTGGGGACTAGACACAATGAGCAGTTCTTC. Translation gives CASSQVGTRHNEQFF.

This chain joins TRBV30 and TRBJ1-5, with D possibly being TRBD1 (5 bases). The V gene's germline CDR1 is GTSNPN and CDR2 SVGIG (reference sequence). This CDR3 comprises 14 residues. Trimming removed 2 bases at V and 2 bases at J, with 10 bases between. In DNA, the CDR3 is TGTGCCTGGAGTCGACAGTTCGGCAATCAGCCCCAGCATTTT. Encoded protein: CAWSRQFGNQPQHF.

The chain is built from TRBV28 and TRBJ1-1; the D is unclear. The CDR3 extends over 13 amino acids. V gave up 2 bases and J gave up 7 bases, with 11 bases separating them. CDR1 and CDR2 (germline): MDHEN, SYDVKM. CDR3 residues: CASSLVLGSEAFF. The CDR3 bases are TGTGCCAGCAGTTTAGTACTAGGAAGTGAAGCTTTCTTT.

There are a few counts of this clone. The rearrangement joins TRBV28 to TRBJ1-4; 8 positions agree with TRBD1. Per the germline V gene, CDR1 is MDHEN and CDR2 is SYDVKM. The length of the CDR3 is 14 residues. The J segment lost 6 bases and the V segment lost 5 bases, leaving 5 bases of the junction unmatched. The CDR3 here is CASSKDRDHEKLFF. The CDR3 nucleotides read TGTGCCAGCAGTAAGGACAGGGACCATGAAAAACTGTTTTTT.

The chain combines TRBV5-1 with TRBJ1-5; no definite D call. CDR3 size: 15 residues. CDR1 and CDR2 (germline): SGHRS, YFSETQ. Trimming shortened V by 0 bases and J by 6 bases, and 13 bases separated the two germline ends. In DNA form, the CDR3 reads TGCGCCAGCAGCTTGGTTGCGGGATCAGGTCAGCCCCAGCATTTT. It specifies CASSLVAGSGQPQHF. Full variable domain (remainder filled in from reference TRBV5-1 and TRBJ1-5): KAGVTQTPRYLIKTRGQQVTLSCSPISGHRSVSWYQQTPGQGLQFLFEYFSETQRNKGNFPGRFSGRQFSNSRSEMNVSTLELGDSALYLCASSLVAGSGQPQHFGDGTRLSIL.

This chain connects TRBV5-1 to TRBJ1-5, with 7 bases aligning to TRBD1. CDR1 is SGHRS and CDR2 is YFSETQ in the germline V gene. This CDR3 comprises 15 residues. Germline trimming cut 0 bases from V and 2 bases from J; bases unmatched to any gene: 2. The CDR3: CASSLETGGNQPQHF. The DNA for the CDR3 is TGCGCCAGCAGCTTGGAAACAGGGGGCAATCAGCCCCAGCATTTT. Looking up the rest from reference TRBV5-1 and TRBJ1-5 gives the full variable domain: KAGVTQTPRYLIKTRGQQVTLSCSPISGHRSVSWYQQTPGQGLQFLFEYFSETQRNKGNFPGRFSGRQFSNSRSEMNVSTLELGDSALYLCASSLETGGNQPQHFGDGTRLSIL.